A single sample gave rise to the 24 T cell receptor beta chains below, sequenced in a study of tumor and adjacent non-tumor tissue in lung cancer. A modified ARM-PCR protocol with three rounds of nested PCR amplified TCRbeta. TCRdb itself ran the multiplex PCR reads through MiXCR, one entry per CDR3 protein. This sample carries about 98,000 distinct CDR3 sequences, 75% to 90% of them seen once, and the ten largest clones take about 31%. This sample's RNA came from whole unsorted tissue. Distant lung tissue was collected more than 3 cm away from the tumor edge. The sequenced sample consisted of distant non-tumor lung tissue. All receptors come from a man aged 55 to 70 with small cell lung cancer.

The chain combines TRBV5-1 with TRBJ2-2; 8 bases line up with TRBD1. Per germline, CDR1 SGHRS and CDR2 YFSETQ. Trimming at V came to 3 bases and at J to 7 bases, leaving 5 bases not matched to a gene. The CDR3 consists of 14 residues. The CDR3 region is CASSSRQGFGELFF. The CDR3 nucleotides read TGCGCCAGCAGCTCCCGACAGGGGTTCGGGGAGCTGTTTTTT.

A note on this clonotype: The junction and the germline gene differ at one end; a read error may be behind it. This chain links TRBV11-2 with TRBJ2-7; D is ambiguous. From germline, CDR1 is SGHAT and CDR2 FQNNGV. This CDR3 region has 16 residues. The CDR3 is CDSSLEVVASPRQQYF. DNA of the CDR3: TGTGACAGCAGCTTAGAGGTGGTGGCGTCCCCGAGGCAGCAGTACTTC.

The V gene is TRBV12-3 or TRBV12-4, the J gene TRBJ2-2; D ambiguous. V lost 9 bases, J lost 3 bases, and 17 bases lay in between. There are 15 residues in the CDR3. The CDR3 is CASRFSGTDTGELFF. CDR3 DNA: TGTGCCAGTAGATTCTCTGGAACAGACACCGGGGAGCTGTTTTTT.

In regard to this clonotype: The junction departs from germline at one end; a sequencing error may be responsible. The rearrangement links TRBV5-1 to TRBJ2-2; a possible D gene is TRBD2 (7 bases). The V gene's germline CDR1 is SGHRS and CDR2 YFSETQ. The CDR3 is 16 residues long. The CDR3 coding sequence is TGCGCCAGCAGCTTGGAGGGGGGGGCGGACGCCGGGGAGTTGTTGTTT. Amino acid sequence: CASSLEGGADAGELLF.

The chain couples TRBV6-5 to TRBJ2-1; a weak D match, TRBD2 (6 bases). CDR3 length equals 15 residues. Germline V CDR1 and CDR2: MNHEY, SVGAGI. CDR3 in DNA: TGTGCTAGCGGTTACTCTGAGGGAGTGGGTAATGAGCAGTTCTTC. Amino acids: CASGYSEGVGNEQFF.

Many counts were recorded for this clonotype. V is TRBV11-2 and J is TRBJ2-2; D ambiguous. Germline loops: CDR1 SGHAT, CDR2 FQNNGV. The CDR3 runs 14 residues. Trimming removed 7 bases at V and 0 bases at J, with 9 bases between. CDR3 DNA: TGTGCCAGCACCCCAACAGCGAACACCGGGGAGCTGTTTTTT. Translated, it gives CASTPTANTGELFF.

Details on this clonotype: A much more abundant neighbour one base away suggests this may be a read error. The V and J genes are TRBV7-9 and TRBJ1-1, with a weak D call TRBD1 (6 bases). CDR3 size: 14 residues. V was trimmed by 9 bases and J by 1 base, leaving 15 bases between them. Germline V gives CDR1 SEHNR, CDR2 FQNEAQ (reference sequence). The CDR3 DNA sequence: TGTGCCAGGAGGCCGACAGGATGGAACACTGAAGCTTTCTTT. Its translation: CARRPTGWNTEAFF.

A single count supports this clonotype. This chain joins TRBV29-1 and TRBJ1-3; D gene unclear. From germline, CDR1 is SQVTM and CDR2 ANQGSEA. The V gene lost 4 bases and the J gene lost 12 bases, with 19 bases spanning the gap. This CDR3 is built from 13 residues. The CDR3 loop is CSVGKGTGDIIYF. As DNA, the CDR3 is TGCAGCGTTGGGAAGGGTACTGGAGACATCATATATTTT.

The rearrangement links TRBV6-5 to TRBJ1-1; tentative D call: TRBD1 (5 bases). Trimming took 6 bases from V and 2 from J, leaving 16 bases between them. Looked up from germline, CDR1 is MNHEY and CDR2 is SVGAGI. The CDR3 has 15 residues. The DNA of the CDR3 is TGTGCCAGCAGGAACCCGGGACGGATAAACACTGAAGCTTTCTTT. Protein product: CASRNPGRINTEAFF.

This chain uses TRBV12-3 or TRBV12-4 with TRBJ1-4; 8 bases fit TRBD1. The CDR3 spans 14 residues. Losses at the gene ends were 7 bases for V and 9 bases for J; bases not matched to a gene: 10. In DNA form, the CDR3 reads TGTGCCAGCACCCGGACAGGGTTTAGTAAAAAACTGTTTTTT. Translated: CASTRTGFSKKLFF.

This chain links TRBV25-1 with TRBJ2-3; possibly TRBD1 for D (5 bases). Trimming took 10 bases from V and 4 from J, leaving 15 bases between them. The CDR3 length is 13 residues. Germline CDR1 MGHDK, CDR2 SYGVNS. The CDR3 nucleotides read TGTGCCACCCTAGGGCTAGGGGCAGATACGCAGTATTTT. It yields the protein CATLGLGADTQYF.

A remark on this clonotype: A read error may produce the germline difference seen at one junction end. The genes are TRBV29-1 and TRBJ2-5, with D possibly called TRBD1 or TRBD2 (5 bases each). Per the germline V gene, CDR1 is SQVTM and CDR2 is ANQGSEA. This CDR3 contains 14 residues. This chain's CDR3 is CSVDKRGRQEAQYF. CDR3 nucleotide sequence: TGCAGCGTTGATAAGAGGGGCCGCCAAGAGGCCCAATACTTC.

With regard to this clonotype: The junction departs from the called germline gene at one end, perhaps through a read error. V gene TRBV5-1 combines with J gene TRBJ2-2; tentatively, D is TRBD2 (5 bases). Looked up from germline, CDR1 is SGHRS and CDR2 is YFSETQ. The CDR3 loop spans 16 amino acids. CDR3 loop: CVSSLGAGENTGEQFF. The CDR3 region has the DNA TGCGTCAGCAGCTTGGGTGCCGGGGAGAACACCGGGGAGCAGTTTTTT.

Of note for this clonotype: It is likely a read error, because the conserved phenylalanine at the end of the CDR3 is missing. V usage is TRBV12-3 or TRBV12-4 and J usage is TRBJ2-7; 14 bases are shared with TRBD2. CDR3 length equals 15 residues. CDR3: CDSSPGLAGDYEQYY. DNA for the CDR3: TGTGACAGCAGTCCGGGACTAGCGGGAGACTACGAGCAGTACTAC.

Notes on this clonotype: Given the absence of the conserved phenylalanine or tryptophan at the CDR3 end, a read error is likely. The chain combines TRBV11-3 with TRBJ2-1; 9 bases are shared with TRBD2. CDR1 SGHNT and CDR2 YENEEA come from the germline V gene. The CDR3 contains 16 residues. CDR3 amino acids: CGSSLGSSGIDNEQFI. CDR3 nucleotides: TGTGGTAGCAGCTTAGGTTCTAGCGGGATTGACAATGAGCAGTTCATC.

On this clonotype itself: Mismatch with germline at one junction end may stem from a read error. The chain uses TRBV29-1 and TRBJ2-2; D remains unclear. This CDR3 has 14 residues. Per germline, CDR1 SQVTM and CDR2 ANQGSEA. Written as DNA, the CDR3 is TGCAGCGTTACACCAATCAAGAACACCAGGGAGCTGTTTTTT. It specifies CSVTPIKNTRELFF.

In this sample, this clonotype turned up many times. The CDR3 bases are TGCAGCGTTGAAGACCTAAGGGAGACCCAGTACTTC. Translated, it gives CSVEDLRETQYF. This rearrangement joins TRBV29-1 to TRBJ2-5, with D hard to call. V was cut by 0 bases and J by 5 bases, with 7 bases left in between. CDR1 and CDR2 (germline): SQVTM, ANQGSEA. This CDR3 contains 12 residues.

The chain joins TRBV6-6 to TRBJ2-1, with D perhaps TRBD2 (6 bases). Germline values: CDR1 MNHNY, CDR2 SVGAGI (reference sequence). The CDR3 has 13 amino acids. The CDR3 loop reads CTSSPGLYNEQFF. The DNA for the CDR3 is TGTACTAGCAGTCCAGGGCTCTACAATGAGCAGTTCTTC.

Of note for this clonotype: Since no conserved phenylalanine or tryptophan closes the CDR3, a read error is the likely cause. The chain is built from TRBV11-2 and TRBJ2-1; tentatively, D is TRBD1 (6 bases). Looked up from germline, CDR1 is SGHAT and CDR2 is FQNNGV. This CDR3 has 13 amino acids. The CDR3 loop is CASSLVWDNDQFL. In nucleotides, the CDR3 is TGTGCCAGCAGCTTAGTGTGGGACAATGATCAGTTCCTC.

Comments on this clonotype: Sequence at one end of the junction differs from germline and may be a read error. DNA of the CDR3: TGTGCCAGTTCAGGGGGTTTTAGCAGTCAGCCCCAGCATTTT. This translates into CASSGGFSSQPQHF. This chain uses TRBV6-1 with TRBJ1-5, with 7 nucleotides matching TRBD1. The CDR3 is 14 amino acids. Germline V gene lookup returns CDR1 MNHNS and CDR2 SASEGT.

The chain uses TRBV4-1 and TRBJ1-5; D may be TRBD1 (6 bases). V was cut by 0 bases and J by 7 bases, with 13 bases left in between. The germline gives CDR1 MGHRA, CDR2 YSYEKL. CDR3 length equals 15 residues. CDR3 in DNA: TGCGCCAGCAGCCAAGAGGGACATGGGAGGCAGCCCCAGCATTTT. As protein: CASSQEGHGRQPQHF.

CDR3 amino acids: CASSRPRAGEQYV. The CDR3 DNA reads TGTGCCAGCAGCCGACCGAGGGCGGGCGAGCAGTACGTC. This sequence joins TRBV12-3 or TRBV12-4 and TRBJ2-7; maybe TRBD2 (5 bases). This CDR3 is built from 13 residues. V was trimmed by 6 bases and J by 6 bases, leaving 15 bases between them.

This clonotype was counted many times. The rearrangement joins TRBV11-2 to TRBJ2-3; D unresolved. Germline assignment: CDR1 SGHAT and CDR2 FQNNGV. This CDR3 has 15 residues. With 3 bases removed from V and 4 bases from J, the gap between germline ends came to 14 bases. CDR3: CASSFVLGGADTQYF. CDR3 DNA sequence: TGTGCCAGCAGCTTCGTCCTAGGTGGGGCAGATACGCAGTATTTT.

V usage is TRBV5-1 and J usage is TRBJ2-2, with 10 positions matching TRBD2. In germline, CDR1 is SGHRS, CDR2 YFSETQ. The CDR3 is made up of 17 amino acids. With 0 bases clipped from V and 7 bases from J, the junction kept 9 bases outside the gene matches. CDR3 nucleotide sequence: TGCGCCAGCAGCTTGGCGGCTAGCGGGAGAGATGGCGGGGAGCTGTTTTTT. Translating it yields CASSLAASGRDGGELFF.